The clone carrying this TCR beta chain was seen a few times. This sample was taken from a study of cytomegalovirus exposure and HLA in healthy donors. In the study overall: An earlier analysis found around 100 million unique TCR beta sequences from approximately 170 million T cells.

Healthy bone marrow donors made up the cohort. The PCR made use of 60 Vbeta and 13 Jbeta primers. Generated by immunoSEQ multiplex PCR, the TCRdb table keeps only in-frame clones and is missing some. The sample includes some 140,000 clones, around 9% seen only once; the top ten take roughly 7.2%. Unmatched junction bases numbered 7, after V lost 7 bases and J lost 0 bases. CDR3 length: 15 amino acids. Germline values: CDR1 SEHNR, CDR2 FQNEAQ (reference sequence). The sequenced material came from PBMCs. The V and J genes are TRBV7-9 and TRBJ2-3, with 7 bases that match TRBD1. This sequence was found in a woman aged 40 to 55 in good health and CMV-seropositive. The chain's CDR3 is CASTNRDSSTDTQYF. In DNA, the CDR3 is TGTGCCAGCACCAATCGGGACAGCAGCACAGATACGCAGTATTTT.